This TCR beta chain came from a study of siplizumab effects on memory and regulatory T cells. With respect to this clone: Its matching antigen is unknown. One end of the junction varies from germline; a read error may be responsible.

Produced via immunoSEQ multiplex PCR; TCRdb's table is partial and in-frame only. The sample has 95,000 to 110,000 clones, 93% seen once. The study's findings and limits: Naive T cells were seen as more diverse than memory cells and as major alloresponse contributors. Assignment to unstimulated subsets succeeded for only a minor fraction of the alloreactive clones. In roughly 75-95% of proliferating CD4+ or CD8+ clones, a naive or memory phenotype could not be assigned. The authors did not confirm suppressive function in proliferating Tregs from siplizumab cultures.

The CDR3 runs to 15 residues. CDR1 is SGHRS and CDR2 is YFSETQ in the germline V gene. The material sequenced was Tregs sorted from blood. The chain recombines TRBV5-1 with TRBJ2-2; 10 nucleotides line up with TRBD1. The source of this sequence is a human donor in good health. This CDR3 is CASRQGQGNAGELFF. The CDR3 bases are TGCGCCAGCAGACAGGGACAGGGGAACGCCGGGGAGCTGTTTTTT.